The 28 T cell receptor beta chains listed next were all sequenced from one sample in a study of cytomegalovirus exposure and HLA in healthy donors. This PCR relied on a set of 60 Vbeta primers and 13 Jbeta primers. The repertoire was sequenced with immunoSEQ multiplex PCR; TCRdb's copy has only in-frame clones and lacks some. The table records over 65,000 clones, more than 75% of them present only once. The sequenced sample consisted of PBMCs. The receptor source for this set is a woman in her thirties or forties in good health and CMV-seropositive.

The genes are TRBV7-9 and TRBJ2-7; D may be TRBD2 (7 bases). The CDR3 has 15 amino acids. The V end lost 2 bases, the J end lost 6 bases, and 17 bases lay between the germline ends. Looked up from germline, CDR1 is SEHNR and CDR2 is FQNEAQ (reference sequence). CDR3 coding DNA: TGTGCCAGCAGCTTAAATTGGGGGGGGGCGTTCGAGCAGTACTTC. Translated, it gives CASSLNWGGAFEQYF.

This clone came up a few times. The rearrangement uses TRBV7-2 and TRBJ2-6; TRBD1 matches at 7 bases. The V gene end was trimmed by 5 bases and the J gene end by 2 bases; junction bases not matched to a gene: 9. Per the germline V gene, CDR1 is SGHTA and CDR2 is FQGNSA. The length of the CDR3 is 17 residues. The DNA of the CDR3 is TGTGCCAGCAGCCGGTCACTTCAGGGGGCTGGGGCCAACGTCCTGACTTTC. It yields the protein CASSRSLQGAGANVLTF.

The chain recombines TRBV19 with TRBJ1-6; 7 bases align to TRBD1. The CDR3 consists of 16 residues. Germline V gene lookup returns CDR1 LNHDA and CDR2 SQIVND (reference sequence). Losses at the gene ends were 5 bases for V and 3 bases for J; bases not matched to a gene: 7. The CDR3 is CASSVSGTVYNSPLHF. CDR3 nucleotide sequence: TGTGCCAGTAGTGTATCCGGGACAGTCTATAATTCACCCCTCCACTTT.

The chain employs TRBV30 and TRBJ2-1; 10 nucleotides match TRBD1. The CDR3 runs to 14 residues. From germline, CDR1 is GTSNPN and CDR2 SVGIG (reference sequence). V trimming: 2 bases; J trimming: 4 bases; junction bases outside the gene matches: 2. CDR3: CAWSRTGGYNEQFF. CDR3 bases: TGTGCCTGGAGTCGGACAGGGGGATACAATGAGCAGTTCTTC. Supplemented by reference TRBV30 and TRBJ2-1, the full variable domain reads SQTIHQWPATLVQPVGSPLSLECTVEGTSNPNLYWYRQAAGRGLQLLFYSVGIGQISSEVPQNLSASRPQDRQFILSSKKLLLSDSGFYLCAWSRTGGYNEQFFGPGTRLTVL.

This sequence joins TRBV7-9 and TRBJ1-4; 9 positions match TRBD1. CDR1 SEHNR and CDR2 FQNEAQ come from the germline V gene (reference sequence). The CDR3 extends over 14 amino acids. With 4 bases clipped from V and 8 bases from J, the junction kept 5 bases outside the gene matches. DNA for the CDR3: TGTGCCAGCAGCTGGACAGGGGCGCAGGAAAAACTGTTTTTT. Translated: CASSWTGAQEKLFF.

The chain recombines TRBV6-5 with TRBJ2-1, with D possibly matching TRBD2 (5 bases). Germline V gene lookup returns CDR1 MNHEY and CDR2 SVGAGI. V lost 2 bases, J lost 3 bases, and 8 bases lay in between. There are 14 residues in the CDR3. The CDR3: CASSYGEYYNEQFF. DNA of the CDR3: TGTGCCAGCAGTTACGGGGAGTACTACAATGAGCAGTTCTTC.

The chain joins TRBV19 to TRBJ2-1; 9 bases match TRBD2. V trimming: 7 bases; J trimming: 9 bases; junction bases outside the gene matches: 10. Germline V gene data show CDR1 as LNHDA and CDR2 as SQIVND (reference sequence). The CDR3 consists of 14 residues. CDR3 residues: CASTLSGSAREQFF. The CDR3 nucleotides read TGTGCCAGTACCCTTAGCGGGAGCGCCCGTGAGCAGTTCTTC.

V is TRBV6-5 and J is TRBJ1-4; D ambiguous. V lost 6 bases and J 8 bases, leaving 16 bases between the germline ends. The CDR3 consists of 14 residues. Germline V gene lookup returns CDR1 MNHEY and CDR2 SVGAGI. In nucleotides, the CDR3 is TGTGCCAGCAGGCTCCGGCCAGAGGCCGAAAAACTGTTTTTT. Residues: CASRLRPEAEKLFF.

Only a few counts were recorded for this clone. The chain recombines TRBV7-9 with TRBJ1-2; D gene unclear. Deletions cut 1 base from V and 2 bases from J, with 11 bases between. Germline V CDR1 and CDR2: SEHNR, FQNEAQ (reference sequence). This CDR3 spans 15 amino acids. The CDR3, as DNA: TGTGCCAGCAGCTTAGTCCCCATTCGGAACTATGGCTACACCTTC. This gives the protein CASSLVPIRNYGYTF. The full variable domain, its missing parts supplied by reference TRBV7-9 and TRBJ1-2, is DTGVSQNPRHKITKRGQNVTFRCDPISEHNRLYWYRQTLGQGPEFLTYFQNEAQLEKSRLLSDRFSAERPKGSFSTLEIQRTEQGDSAMYLCASSLVPIRNYGYTFGSGTRLTVV.

This clone has just a few counts. This chain connects TRBV25-1 to TRBJ2-3, with TRBD1 identical over 7 bases. Germline trimming cut 4 bases from V and 5 bases from J; bases unmatched to any gene: 9. Germline assignment: CDR1 MGHDK and CDR2 SYGVNS. The CDR3 sequence is 15 residues long. In DNA, the CDR3 is TGTGCCAGCAGTGCCGGGAAGGGGGCTATAGATACGCAGTATTTT. Its protein is CASSAGKGAIDTQYF.

This clone was found once. The genes are TRBV13 and TRBJ1-3, with D maybe TRBD1 (5 bases). This CDR3 comprises 15 residues. Germline V gene data show CDR1 as PRHDT and CDR2 as FYEKMQ (reference sequence). The germline V and J ends were trimmed by 0 bases and 3 bases, with 9 bases remaining between them. The CDR3 nucleotides read TGTGCCAGCAGCTTAGGTCAGGGCGGTGGAAACACCATATATTTT. Amino acids: CASSLGQGGGNTIYF.

The chain has TRBV18 and TRBJ1-3; TRBD1 matches 7 bases. CDR3 length: 16 amino acids. Germline CDR1 reads KGHSH; CDR2 reads LQKENI. Trimming cost V 1 base and J 4 bases; bases outside gene matches: 7. CDR3 nucleotides: TGTGCCAGCTCACCACGAATACAGGGGTACGGAAACACCATATATTTT. It yields the protein CASSPRIQGYGNTIYF.

The chain combines TRBV11-2 with TRBJ1-2; 7 bases fit TRBD1. This CDR3 has 15 residues. From germline, CDR1 is SGHAT and CDR2 FQNNGV. With 5 bases clipped from V and 6 bases from J, the junction kept 12 bases outside the gene matches. CDR3: CASSPYRQGGDGYTF. DNA of the CDR3: TGTGCCAGCAGCCCCTACCGACAGGGTGGGGATGGCTACACCTTC.

This sequence joins TRBV28 and TRBJ1-4; 8 bases are a match to TRBD1. Germline loops: CDR1 MDHEN, CDR2 SYDVKM. V gave up 1 base and J gave up 8 bases; unmatched junction bases: 12. This CDR3 spans 17 amino acids. In nucleotides, the CDR3 is TGTGCCAGCAGTTTATCCGGACAGGGCGCCCTTGGGGAAAAACTGTTTTTT. Translating it yields CASSLSGQGALGEKLFF. The full variable domain, its missing parts supplied by reference TRBV28 and TRBJ1-4, is DVKVTQSSRYLVKRTGEKVFLECVQDMDHENMFWYRQDPGLGLRLIYFSYDVKMKEKGDIPEGYSVSREKKERFSLILESASTNQTSMYLCASSLSGQGALGEKLFFGSGTQLSVL.

The rearrangement links TRBV5-4 to TRBJ1-2, with no clear D. This CDR3 has 17 residues. The V gene lost 7 bases and the J gene lost 3 bases, with 25 bases spanning the gap. Germline lookup yields CDR1 SGHNT and CDR2 YYREEE (reference sequence). This chain's CDR3 is CASLHWATSVPDYGYTF. CDR3 DNA: TGTGCCAGCCTACACTGGGCCACATCGGTTCCCGACTATGGCTACACCTTC.

V gene TRBV5-4 combines with J gene TRBJ1-2, with TRBD1 identical over 8 bases. Germline CDR1 SGHNT, CDR2 YYREEE (reference sequence). The CDR3 runs to 15 residues. The V and J ends lost 1 base and 6 bases, in that order; junction bases with no gene match: 8. The CDR3 is CASSLYRRGLHGYTF. The CDR3 region has the DNA TGTGCCAGCAGCTTGTACCGCAGGGGGCTTCATGGCTACACCTTC. Together with reference TRBV5-4 and TRBJ1-2, the CDR3 gives the full variable domain: ETGVTQSPTHLIKTRGQQVTLRCSSQSGHNTVSWYQQALGQGPQFIFQYYREEENGRGNFPPRFSGLQFPNYSSELNVNALELDDSALYLCASSLYRRGLHGYTFGSGTRLTVV.

In DNA, the CDR3 is TGCGCCAGCAGCCAAGATGGGCGGGGGGGGTCGGAAAAACTGTTTTTT. Translated, it gives CASSQDGRGGSEKLFF. The V call is TRBV4-3, the J call TRBJ1-4, with a tentative D call TRBD1 (5 bases). V lost 0 bases, J lost 8 bases, and 16 bases lay in between. The CDR3 totals 16 residues. Germline V gives CDR1 LGHNA, CDR2 YSLEER.

The chain has TRBV11-1 and TRBJ2-7; no clear D gene. CDR1 SGHAT and CDR2 FQDESV come from the germline V gene (reference sequence). CDR3 length: 14 residues. V gave up 1 base and J gave up 0 bases, with 7 bases separating them. For the CDR3, the DNA is TGTGCCAGCAGCTTAGGACTTAGCTCCTACGAGCAGTACTTC. Translation: CASSLGLSSYEQYF. Full variable domain (remainder filled in from reference TRBV11-1 and TRBJ2-7): EAEVAQSPRYKITEKSQAVAFWCDPISGHATLYWYRQILGQGPELLVQFQDESVVDDSQLPKDRFSAERLKGVDSTLKIQPAELGDSAMYLCASSLGLSSYEQYFGPGTRLTVT.

V and J are TRBV19 and TRBJ1-1; no clear D gene. Trimming removed 5 bases from V and 3 bases from J, with 10 bases in between. Germline-derived CDR1 and CDR2 are LNHDA and SQIVND (reference sequence). The CDR3 length is 13 residues. This chain's CDR3 is CASSHTYYTEAFF. CDR3 nucleotides: TGTGCCAGTAGTCATACGTACTACACTGAAGCTTTCTTT.

The chain combines TRBV5-1 with TRBJ1-1; 7 bases agree with TRBD1. Losses at the gene ends were 3 bases for V and 5 bases for J; bases not matched to a gene: 13. There are 16 residues in the CDR3. The V gene's germline CDR1 is SGHRS and CDR2 YFSETQ. The CDR3 DNA sequence: TGCGCCAGCAGCTGGCATGAAGACAGGGCGGGGACTGAAGCTTTCTTT. It is translated as CASSWHEDRAGTEAFF.

The V and J genes are TRBV10-3 and TRBJ1-1; 8 positions match TRBD1. This CDR3 region has 13 residues. Per germline, CDR1 ENHRY and CDR2 SYGVKD. Trimming at V came to 11 bases and at J to 1 base, leaving 6 bases not matched to a gene. DNA for the CDR3: TGTGCCTCTGGACAGGGAGCGAACACTGAAGCTTTCTTT. Residues: CASGQGANTEAFF.

The chain carries TRBV5-1 and TRBJ2-5, with 7 bases that match TRBD2. Germline V gene sequence: CDR1 SGHRS, CDR2 YFSETQ. CDR3 length equals 14 residues. V lost 1 base to trimming and J lost 2 bases; unmatched junction nucleotides: 2. The CDR3 region is CASSLTSAQETQYF. CDR3 DNA sequence: TGCGCCAGCAGCTTGACTAGCGCGCAAGAGACCCAGTACTTC.

In its sample, this clone was seen a few times. The V gene is TRBV19, the J gene TRBJ1-2; D is possibly TRBD1 (5 bases). This CDR3 contains 12 residues. Trimming pared 4 bases from V and 4 bases from J, leaving 7 bases between. CDR1 LNHDA and CDR2 SQIVND come from the germline V gene (reference sequence). The CDR3 sequence is CASSKGAYGYTF. The DNA of the CDR3 is TGTGCCAGTAGTAAAGGGGCCTATGGCTACACCTTC.

This clone was seen once. The chain is built from TRBV9 and TRBJ2-2; 7 bases map to TRBD1. The junction had 10 bases not matched to a gene; V was cut back by 7 bases and J by 4 bases. Germline V gene sequence: CDR1 SGDLS, CDR2 YYNGEE. This CDR3 region has 15 residues. The CDR3 protein is CASSTRTGGTGELFF. In DNA, the CDR3 is TGTGCCAGCTCCACCCGGACAGGCGGCACCGGGGAGCTGTTTTTT.

This chain links TRBV2 with TRBJ1-2; unclear D gene. Germline V CDR1 and CDR2: SNHLY, FYNNEI. The V gene lost 3 bases and the J gene lost 8 bases, with 16 bases spanning the gap. The CDR3 totals 14 residues. CDR3 in amino acids: CASSDFKGGSGYTF. CDR3 DNA: TGTGCCAGCAGTGACTTTAAAGGAGGGAGCGGCTACACCTTC. Full variable domain (missing parts from reference TRBV2 and TRBJ1-2): EPEVTQTPSHQVTQMGQEVILRCVPISNHLYFYWYRQILGQKVEFLVSFYNNEISEKSEIFDDQFSVERPDGSNFTLKIRSTKLEDSAMYFCASSDFKGGSGYTFGSGTRLTVV.

The CDR3 sequence: CASRRVGQGVEAFF. CDR3 coding DNA: TGTGCCAGCAGACGCGTCGGACAGGGCGTTGAAGCTTTCTTT. The chain recombines TRBV2 with TRBJ1-1; the match to TRBD1 covers 8 bases. V lost 6 bases, J lost 7 bases, and 10 bases stayed unmatched. CDR3 size: 14 residues. The germline V gene encodes CDR1 SNHLY and CDR2 FYNNEI.

J is TRBJ1-3 and V is TRBV7-6, with 9 bases matching TRBD1. V was pared by 5 bases and J by 0 bases, with 5 bases of the junction left unmatched. The germline gives CDR1 SGHVS, CDR2 FNYEAQ. CDR3 length: 16 residues. CDR3 in DNA: TGTGCCAGCAGCCCCGCGACAGGGGGCTCTGGAAACACCATATATTTT. It translates to CASSPATGGSGNTIYF.

This chain's CDR3 is CASSPRRGGLGYGYTF. CDR3 sequence (DNA): TGTGCCAGCAGCCCTCGACGGGGAGGGTTGGGCTATGGCTACACCTTC. The rearrangement uses TRBV9 and TRBJ1-2, with D unclear. Germline lookup yields CDR1 SGDLS and CDR2 YYNGEE. This CDR3 has 16 residues. The ends were cut back, 4 bases at V and 4 bases at J, with 20 bases in the middle.